There are a few counts of the clone carrying this T cell receptor beta chain. The antigen is undetermined. These data come from a study of human T cells and chemical hapten exposure. Study summary: It was small differences in pooled library volume that mainly caused per-sample TCR yields to vary. Regarding the study as a whole: TCRs exceeding 1 in 1000 frequency stayed unchanged with DPC sensitization.

Time point defined: healthy volunteer bleed at 2 weeks. The authors extracted total RNA from unfractionated whole blood. TCRdb analysed the RACE reads with MiXCR anew, one entry per CDR3 protein. Among 100,000 to 150,000 distinct CDR3 sequences listed, about 9% were seen once. The CDR3 totals 12 residues. V lost 5 bases, J lost 7 bases, and 8 bases lay in between. CDR1 is SGHVS, CDR2 FQNEAQ, per germline. This receptor was identified in a male donor in good health. Some clones in this sample may be carry-over from other donors' samples. The chain couples TRBV7-8 to TRBJ1-4; maybe TRBD1 (5 bases). Sequenced material: whole blood. CDR3 bases: TGTGCCAGCAGCACGAGGGGTGAAAAACTGTTTTTT. It codes for CASSTRGEKLFF.